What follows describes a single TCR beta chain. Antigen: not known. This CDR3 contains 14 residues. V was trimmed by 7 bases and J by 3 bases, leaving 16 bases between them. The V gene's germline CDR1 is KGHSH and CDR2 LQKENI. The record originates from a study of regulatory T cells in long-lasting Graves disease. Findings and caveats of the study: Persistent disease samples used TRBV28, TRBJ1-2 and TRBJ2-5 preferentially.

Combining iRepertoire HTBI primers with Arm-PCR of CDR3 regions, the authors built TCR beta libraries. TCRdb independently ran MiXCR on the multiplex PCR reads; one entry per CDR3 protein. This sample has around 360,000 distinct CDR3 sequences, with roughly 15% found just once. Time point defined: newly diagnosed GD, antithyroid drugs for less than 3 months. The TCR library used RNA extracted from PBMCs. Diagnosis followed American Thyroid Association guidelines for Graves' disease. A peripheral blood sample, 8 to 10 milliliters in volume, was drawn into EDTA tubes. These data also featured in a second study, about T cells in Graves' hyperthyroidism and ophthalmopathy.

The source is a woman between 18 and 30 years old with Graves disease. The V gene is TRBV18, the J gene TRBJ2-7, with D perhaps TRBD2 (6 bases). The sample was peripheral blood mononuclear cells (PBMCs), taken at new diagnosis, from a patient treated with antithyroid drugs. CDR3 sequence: CASCPLGRDYEQYF. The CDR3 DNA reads TGTGCCAGCTGTCCTCTGGGGCGGGACTACGAGCAGTACTTC.